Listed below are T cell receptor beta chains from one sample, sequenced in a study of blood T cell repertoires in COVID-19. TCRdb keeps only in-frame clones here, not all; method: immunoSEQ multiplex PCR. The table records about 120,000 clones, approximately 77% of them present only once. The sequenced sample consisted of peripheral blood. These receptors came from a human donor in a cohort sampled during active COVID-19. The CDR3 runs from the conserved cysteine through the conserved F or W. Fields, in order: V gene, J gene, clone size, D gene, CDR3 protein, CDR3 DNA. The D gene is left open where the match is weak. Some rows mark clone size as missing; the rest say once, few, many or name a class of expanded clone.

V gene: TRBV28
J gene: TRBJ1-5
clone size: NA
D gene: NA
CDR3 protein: CASSEHGKKSNQPQHF
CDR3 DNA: TGTGCCAGCAGTGAACACGGGAAAAAAAGCAATCAGCCCCAGCATTTT

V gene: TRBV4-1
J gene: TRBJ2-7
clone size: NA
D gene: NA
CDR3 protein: CASSQDSVISYEQYF
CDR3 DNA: TGCGCCAGCAGCCAGGACAGTGTCATATCCTACGAGCAGTACTTC

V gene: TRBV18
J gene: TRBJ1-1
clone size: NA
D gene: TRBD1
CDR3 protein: CASSPWGQGMANTEAFF
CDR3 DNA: TGTGCCAGCTCACCGTGGGGACAGGGGATGGCGAACACTGAAGCTTTCTTT

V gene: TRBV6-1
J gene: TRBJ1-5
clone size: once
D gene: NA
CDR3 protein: CASSEARAMNQPQHF
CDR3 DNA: TGTGCCAGCAGTGAAGCCAGGGCTATGAATCAGCCCCAGCATTTT

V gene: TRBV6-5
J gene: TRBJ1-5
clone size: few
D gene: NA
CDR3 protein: CASSTGRLENQPQHF
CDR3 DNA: TGTGCCAGCAGCACAGGACGGCTTGAGAATCAGCCCCAGCATTTT

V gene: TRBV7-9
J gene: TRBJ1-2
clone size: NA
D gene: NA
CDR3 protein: CASSYGPADGYTF
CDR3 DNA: TGTGCCAGCAGCTACGGGCCAGCGGATGGCTACACCTTC

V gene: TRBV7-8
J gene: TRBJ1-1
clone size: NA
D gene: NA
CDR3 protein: CASSLALQFGGGEAFF
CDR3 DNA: TGTGCCAGCAGCTTAGCGCTGCAGTTCGGAGGAGGTGAAGCTTTCTTT

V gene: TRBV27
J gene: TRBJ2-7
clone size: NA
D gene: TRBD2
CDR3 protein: CASSFASSGNYEQYF
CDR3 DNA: TGTGCCAGCAGTTTTGCGTCTAGCGGGAACTACGAGCAGTACTTC

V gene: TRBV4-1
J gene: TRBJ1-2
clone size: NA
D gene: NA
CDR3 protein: CASSPLESNYGYTF
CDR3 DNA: TGCGCCAGCAGCCCCCTAGAGAGCAACTATGGCTACACCTTC

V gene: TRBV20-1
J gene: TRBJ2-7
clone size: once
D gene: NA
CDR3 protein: CSASGPTYEQYF
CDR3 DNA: TGCAGTGCTAGTGGGCCAACCTACGAGCAGTACTTC

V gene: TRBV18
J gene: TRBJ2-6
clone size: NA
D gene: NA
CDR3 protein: CASSSSGANVLTF
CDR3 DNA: TGTGCCAGCTCATCGTCTGGGGCCAACGTCCTGACTTTC

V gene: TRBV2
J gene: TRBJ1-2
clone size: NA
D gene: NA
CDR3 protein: CASSESRAGSVYGYTF
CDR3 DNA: TGTGCCAGCAGTGAGAGTAGGGCAGGGTCTGTCTATGGCTACACCTTC

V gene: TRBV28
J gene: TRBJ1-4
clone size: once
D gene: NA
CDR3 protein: CATGVLREKLFF
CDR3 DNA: TGTGCCACCGGGGTTCTTCGGGAAAAACTGTTTTTT

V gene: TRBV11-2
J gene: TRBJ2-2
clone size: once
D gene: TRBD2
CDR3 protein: CASSGSGRTGELFF
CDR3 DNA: TGTGCCAGCAGCGGTAGCGGGAGAACCGGGGAGCTGTTTTTT

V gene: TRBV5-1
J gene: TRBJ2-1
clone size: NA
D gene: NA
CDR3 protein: CASSLVREGSYNEQFF
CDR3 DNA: TGCGCCAGCAGCTTGGTGCGGGAAGGCTCCTACAATGAGCAGTTCTTC

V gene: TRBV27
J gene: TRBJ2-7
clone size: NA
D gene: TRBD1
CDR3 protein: CASSYRTGGYEQYF
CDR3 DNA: TGTGCCAGCAGTTACAGGACAGGGGGCTACGAGCAGTACTTC